The clone carrying this TCR beta chain has more than one count but fewer than ten. What it binds is not known. Genes and germline come from the mouse. The CDR3 extends 1 residue past the end of the read, so its final part is completed from the germline J gene. The data belong to a study of tissue T cells after allogeneic stem cell transplantation. Study outcomes and limitations: Limitations included a small, clinically heterogeneous cohort and limited sampling depth. Anatomically similar tissues had similar TCR repertoires within each patient.

Time point specified: mouse harvest day 7 after allogeneic transplant. Mouse grafts combined 10^7 T-cell-depleted bone marrow cells with 10^6 splenic CD5+ T cells. Mice had MHC-mismatched B6 into BALB/c GVHD, sampled day 7 or 14. The germline V gene encodes CDR1 KGHTA and CDR2 FQNQQP. The CDR3 extends over 15 amino acids. Here immunoSEQ multiplex PCR was the method, and the copy in TCRdb shows in-frame clones only, minus some. The table has a few thousand clones, roughly 50% seen once. This sequence joins TRBV23 and TRBJ2-3; the table's TRBD1 call for D was not verified on the DNA. The TCR comes from a female BALB/c mouse given C57BL/6 T cells with graft-versus-host disease after an allogeneic hematopoietic cell transplant. Sample: gut tissue. This CDR3 reads CSSSQGQGGAETLYF. Partial CDR3 DNA: TGCTCCAGCAGTCAGGGACAGGGCGGTGCAGAAACGCTGTAT. The variable domain in full, completed from reference TRBV23 and TRBJ2-3, reads DAAVTQKPRYLIKMKGQEAEMKCIPEKGHTAVFWYQQKQSKELKFLIYFQNQQPLDQIDMVKERFSAVCPSSSLCSLGIRTCEAEDSALYLCSSSQGQGGAETLYFGSGTRLTVL.